Each of the 23 T cell receptor beta chains below was sequenced from the same sample in a study of shared clonotypes between healthy human individuals. Sequenced by immunoSEQ multiplex PCR; TCRdb stores in-frame clones only, minus some. The sample records about 1.1 million clones, about 84% being singletons. The sample consisted of memory CD4+ T cells from PBMCs. Subset of the sample: CD45RA-negative fraction. These receptors all come from a man in his late teens or twenties in good health. Some clones in this sample may be carry-over from other donors' samples.

The chain employs TRBV18 and TRBJ2-7, with 7 bases matching TRBD1. J gave up 0 bases and V 5 bases, and 4 bases lay outside the gene matches. This CDR3 region has 14 residues. Germline V gene lookup returns CDR1 KGHSH and CDR2 LQKENI. Here the CDR3 DNA reads TGTGCCAGCTCAACGGGACAGATCTCCTACGAGCAGTACTTC. Encoded protein: CASSTGQISYEQYF.

The chain couples TRBV2 to TRBJ1-5, with D uncertain. Germline CDR1 and CDR2: SNHLY and FYNNEI. V lost 3 bases, J lost 0 bases, and 15 bases lay in between. The CDR3 sequence is 17 residues long. The CDR3 loop is CASSDQDGPYSNQPQHF. The CDR3 coding sequence is TGTGCCAGCAGTGACCAGGACGGACCTTATAGCAATCAGCCCCAGCATTTT.

With respect to this clone: The same CDR3 is also encoded by other DNA sequences in this sample. This chain uses TRBV5-1 with TRBJ2-5, with 7 positions matching TRBD1. The CDR3 runs to 15 residues. Germline values: CDR1 SGHRS, CDR2 YFSETQ. J was trimmed by 0 bases and V by 0 bases; bases with no gene match: 2. CDR3 in DNA: TGCGCCAGCAGCTTGGGGGGACAGTACCAAGAGACCCAGTACTTC. Translated, it gives CASSLGGQYQETQYF.

The genes are TRBV2 and TRBJ1-4; D possibly corresponds to TRBD1 (6 bases). V was trimmed by 5 bases and J by 8 bases, leaving 18 bases between them. CDR3 length equals 15 residues. Germline values: CDR1 SNHLY, CDR2 FYNNEI. CDR3 bases: TGTGCCAGCAGTCCTACTCGGGGGGCTCGAGAAAAACTGTTTTTT. As protein: CASSPTRGAREKLFF. Using reference TRBV2 and TRBJ1-4 for the parts outside the CDR3, the full variable domain is EPEVTQTPSHQVTQMGQEVILRCVPISNHLYFYWYRQILGQKVEFLVSFYNNEISEKSEIFDDQFSVERPDGSNFTLKIRSTKLEDSAMYFCASSPTRGAREKLFFGSGTQLSVL.

Turning to this clone: Additional DNA sequences in this sample encode the identical CDR3. The rearrangement links TRBV6-1 to TRBJ1-2; D not certain. Germline V CDR1 and CDR2: MNHNS, SASEGT. Trimming left V 0 bases short and J 5 bases short, with 7 bases between. The CDR3 runs 13 residues. The CDR3 protein is CASSEARPYGYTF. DNA of the CDR3: TGTGCCAGCAGTGAAGCCCGGCCGTATGGCTACACCTTC.

This clone was counted ten times or more. CDR3 nucleotide sequence: TGTGCCAGCAGCCCAGTAGCGGGAGGCACAGATACGCAGTATTTT. Amino acids: CASSPVAGGTDTQYF. The chain employs TRBV11-2 and TRBJ2-3; TRBD2 agrees at 9 bases. Germline V gene sequence: CDR1 SGHAT, CDR2 FQNNGV. This CDR3 contains 15 residues. Germline trimming cut 5 bases from V and 1 base from J; bases unmatched to any gene: 4.

The genes are TRBV30 and TRBJ1-2, with a possible D match to TRBD1 (6 bases). V shed 2 bases and J shed 4 bases, with 11 bases lying between them. The CDR3 extends over 13 amino acids. Germline CDR1 and CDR2: GTSNPN and SVGIG (reference sequence). In DNA, the CDR3 is TGTGCCTGGAGTTTGGGGGGCGCCTATGGCTACACCTTC. Encoded protein: CAWSLGGAYGYTF.

This chain links TRBV28 with TRBJ2-1; a possible D gene is TRBD1 (6 bases). This CDR3 region has 12 residues. V lost 9 bases, J lost 6 bases, and 12 bases lay in between. CDR1 is MDHEN, CDR2 SYDVKM, per germline. For the CDR3, the DNA is TGTGCCAGTGGACAGTTTTCCAATGAGCAGTTCTTC. Protein sequence: CASGQFSNEQFF.

The rearrangement uses TRBV7-6 and TRBJ2-1; D uncertain. The V and J ends lost 4 bases and 5 bases respectively, with 6 bases between them. Germline assignment: CDR1 SGHVS and CDR2 FNYEAQ. The CDR3 runs 12 residues. The CDR3 protein is CASSSHNNEQFF. CDR3 coding DNA: TGTGCCAGCAGCTCCCACAACAATGAGCAGTTCTTC.

The chain couples TRBV28 to TRBJ2-5; 14 bases are shared with TRBD2. The CDR3 totals 15 residues. Germline CDR1 reads MDHEN; CDR2 reads SYDVKM. With 5 bases clipped from V and 5 bases from J, the junction kept 4 bases outside the gene matches. The CDR3 bases are TGTGCCAGCAGTGGGGGACTAGCGGGAGTGGAGACCCAGTACTTC. Its translation is CASSGGLAGVETQYF.

This clone has only one observation. The chain joins TRBV28 to TRBJ2-5; 9 bases are a match to TRBD1. The junction had 11 bases not matched to a gene; V was cut back by 4 bases and J by 5 bases. Germline CDR1 MDHEN, CDR2 SYDVKM. The CDR3 has 16 amino acids. The CDR3: CASSSSTGGAGETQYF. In DNA form, the CDR3 reads TGTGCCAGCAGTTCCTCCACAGGGGGCGCGGGGGAGACCCAGTACTTC.

This CDR3 is CASSPTGTPEAFF. CDR3 nucleotides: TGTGCCAGCTCACCTACCGGGACACCGGAAGCTTTCTTT. This chain links TRBV18 with TRBJ1-1, with D perhaps matching TRBD1 (6 bases). This CDR3 comprises 13 residues. The V end was cut by 3 bases, the J end by 8 bases, with 13 bases between. CDR1 KGHSH and CDR2 LQKENI come from the germline V gene.

This sequence joins TRBV29-1 and TRBJ2-3; D is tentatively TRBD1 or TRBD2 (5 bases each). Trimming removed 3 bases at V and 6 bases at J, with 13 bases between. The CDR3 covers 13 residues. Germline V lookup: CDR1 SQVTM, CDR2 ANQGSEA. DNA for the CDR3: TGCAGCGTTGAGCTTGGGGGAGCTGATACGCAGTATTTT. Its translation is CSVELGGADTQYF.

The sample holds a few counts of this clone. The chain recombines TRBV7-9 with TRBJ1-5, with TRBD1 as a possible D gene (5 bases). CDR1 is SEHNR, CDR2 FQNEAQ, per germline (reference sequence). V was cut by 3 bases and J by 10 bases, with 13 bases left in between. This CDR3 comprises 13 residues. The CDR3 DNA follows: TGTGCCAGCAGCTTGGGGGGGATGGAACCCCAGCATTTT. It is translated as CASSLGGMEPQHF.

J is TRBJ1-5 and V is TRBV9, with TRBD1 identical over 7 bases. The germline V gene has CDR1 SGDLS and CDR2 YYNGEE. This CDR3 has 17 residues. After removal of 3 bases from V and 5 bases from J, the junction contained 14 bases not matched to a gene. DNA for the CDR3: TGTGCCAGCAGCGCGCCCCCTCAGGGGGTGATGGATCAGCCCCAGCATTTT. This codes for CASSAPPQGVMDQPQHF.

The chain carries TRBV6-5 and TRBJ2-3, with 11 bases aligning to TRBD2. Trimming took 7 bases from V and 7 from J; bases not matched to a gene: 4. The CDR3 extends over 13 amino acids. Germline CDR1 reads MNHEY; CDR2 reads SVGAGI. CDR3 in DNA: TGTGCCAGCATGACTAGCGGGATGTATACGCAGTATTTT. Its translation is CASMTSGMYTQYF.

This chain links TRBV2 with TRBJ1-5; 8 bases are a match to TRBD1. This CDR3 region has 16 residues. With V trimmed by 8 bases and J by 3 bases, 12 bases remained unmatched. Germline V gene lookup returns CDR1 SNHLY and CDR2 FYNNEI. CDR3: CASGSLGTGDNQPQHF. The DNA for the CDR3 is TGTGCCAGCGGCTCCTTAGGGACAGGAGACAATCAGCCCCAGCATTTT.

This chain links TRBV5-1 with TRBJ2-3; D gene unclear. CDR1 is SGHRS and CDR2 is YFSETQ in the germline V gene. The CDR3 spans 14 residues. Trimming shortened V by 7 bases and J by 6 bases, and 18 bases separated the two germline ends. DNA for the CDR3: TGCGCCAGCGCTTGGTTGGGATCAGAGGATACGCAGTATTTT. Translated, it gives CASAWLGSEDTQYF.

The J gene is TRBJ2-3, the V gene TRBV7-2; maybe TRBD2 (5 bases). The CDR3 length is 15 residues. V was cut by 3 bases and J by 4 bases, with 14 bases left in between. CDR1 and CDR2 from the germline V gene are SGHTA and FQGNSA. The CDR3 is CASSFLRVGADTQYF. CDR3 bases: TGTGCCAGCAGCTTTCTCCGTGTCGGGGCAGATACGCAGTATTTT.

V and J are TRBV5-4 and TRBJ2-3, with 9 bases that match TRBD1. There are 16 residues in the CDR3. V lost 4 bases, J lost 3 bases, and 9 bases stayed unmatched. The germline CDR1 and CDR2 sequences are SGHNT and YYREEE (reference sequence). The CDR3 DNA sequence: TGTGCCAGCAGCCCCGGGACAGGGAAGCTGACAGATACGCAGTATTTT. This codes for CASSPGTGKLTDTQYF.

The chain has TRBV29-1 and TRBJ1-2, with D possibly matching TRBD1 (5 bases). The CDR3 spans 12 residues. Trimming removed 2 bases from V and 4 bases from J, with 8 bases in between. Germline CDR1 is SQVTM and CDR2 is ANQGSEA. The CDR3 reads CSVEPGFYGYTF. Written as DNA, the CDR3 is TGCAGCGTTGAACCAGGGTTCTATGGCTACACCTTC.

In its sample, this clone was seen many times. V and J are TRBV7-2 and TRBJ2-7; no definite D call. The germline gives CDR1 SGHTA, CDR2 FQGNSA. This CDR3 spans 14 amino acids. V dropped 1 base and J dropped 5 bases, with 12 bases sitting between them. DNA for the CDR3: TGTGCCAGCAGCTTAGGGCCGGCGCCCCACGAGCAGTACTTC. It encodes CASSLGPAPHEQYF.

The gene calls are TRBV19 and TRBJ2-7, with D perhaps TRBD2 (7 bases). The CDR3 contains 15 residues. V was pared by 6 bases and J by 0 bases, with 15 bases between. From germline, CDR1 is LNHDA and CDR2 SQIVND (reference sequence). DNA of the CDR3: TGTGCCAGTAGAGTGGGGGAGGGGGTCTCCTACGAGCAGTACTTC. It encodes CASRVGEGVSYEQYF.